Below, one T cell receptor beta chain is given with its context. Antigen: not known. This sample is drawn from a study of shared clonotypes between healthy human individuals. Study-wide context: CD4 naive and memory got three plates each, CD8 naive two, CD8 memory one.

Germline V gene lookup returns CDR1 SQVTM and CDR2 ANQGSEA. Trimming left V 5 bases short and J 4 bases short, with 5 bases between. CDR3 length: 11 residues. Study-wide points: Only blood was sampled; tissue repertoires likely differ.

In the naive CD8 group, cells lacked CD45RO and were positively selected for CCR7, so terminally differentiated effector memory CD45RA+ cells were left out. Within Nashville, Tennessee resided all donors, each a Caucasian adult. Sequenced by immunoSEQ multiplex PCR; TCRdb stores in-frame clones only, minus some. The sample lists roughly 2.1 million clones, more than 85% seen once, with about 1.5% in the top ten. The clonotype comes from a man between 18 and 29 years old in good health. Some clones in this sample may be carry-over from other donors' samples. The chain is built from TRBV29-1 and TRBJ1-4; no firm D call. Sequenced sample: naive CD8+ T cells from PBMCs. CDR3 region: CSVLFNEKLFF. In nucleotides, the CDR3 is TGCAGCGTTCTCTTTAATGAAAAACTGTTTTTT.